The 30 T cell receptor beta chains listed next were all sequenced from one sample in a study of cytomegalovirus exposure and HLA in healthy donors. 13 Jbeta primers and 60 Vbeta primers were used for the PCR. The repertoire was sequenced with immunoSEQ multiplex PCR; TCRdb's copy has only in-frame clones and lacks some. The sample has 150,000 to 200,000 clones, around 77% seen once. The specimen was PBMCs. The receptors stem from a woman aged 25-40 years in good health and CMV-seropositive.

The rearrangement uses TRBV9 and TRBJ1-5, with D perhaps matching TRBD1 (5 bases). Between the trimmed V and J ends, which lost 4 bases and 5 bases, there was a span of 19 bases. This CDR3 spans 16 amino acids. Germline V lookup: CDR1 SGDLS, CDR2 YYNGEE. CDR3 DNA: TGTGCCAGCAGCAAAAGCAGCCAGGGTGGTGATCAGCCCCAGCATTTT. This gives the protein CASSKSSQGGDQPQHF.

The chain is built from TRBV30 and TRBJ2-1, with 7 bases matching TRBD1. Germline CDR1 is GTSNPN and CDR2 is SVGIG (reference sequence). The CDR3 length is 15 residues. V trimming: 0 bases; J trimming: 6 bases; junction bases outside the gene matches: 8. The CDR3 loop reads CAWSVPPDRANEQFF. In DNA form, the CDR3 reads TGTGCCTGGAGTGTCCCCCCTGACAGGGCCAATGAGCAGTTCTTC.

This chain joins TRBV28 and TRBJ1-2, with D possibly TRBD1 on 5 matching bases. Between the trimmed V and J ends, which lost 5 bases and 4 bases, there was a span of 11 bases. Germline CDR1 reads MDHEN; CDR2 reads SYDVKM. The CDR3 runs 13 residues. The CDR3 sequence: CASSGRTFYGYTF. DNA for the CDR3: TGTGCCAGCAGTGGGAGGACATTCTATGGCTACACCTTC.

CDR3 region: CASGTANTEAFF. The CDR3 DNA sequence: TGTGCCAGTGGGACAGCGAACACTGAAGCTTTCTTT. The V and J genes are TRBV2 and TRBJ1-1; 7 bases align to TRBD1. Unmatched junction bases numbered 2, after V lost 9 bases and J lost 1 base. This CDR3 region has 12 residues. Germline-derived CDR1 and CDR2 are SNHLY and FYNNEI.

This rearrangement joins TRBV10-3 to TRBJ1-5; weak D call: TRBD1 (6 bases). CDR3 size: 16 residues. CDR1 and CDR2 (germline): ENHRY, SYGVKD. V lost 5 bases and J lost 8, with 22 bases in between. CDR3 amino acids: CAISSLKHREKKPQHF. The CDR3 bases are TGTGCCATCAGTTCCCTCAAACACAGGGAGAAGAAGCCCCAGCATTTT.

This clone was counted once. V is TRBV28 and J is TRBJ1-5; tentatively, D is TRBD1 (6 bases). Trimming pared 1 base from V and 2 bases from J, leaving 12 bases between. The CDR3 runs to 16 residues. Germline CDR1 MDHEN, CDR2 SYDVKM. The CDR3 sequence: CASSLLFSGGNQPQHF. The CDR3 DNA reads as TGTGCCAGCAGTTTATTGTTCTCAGGGGGCAATCAGCCCCAGCATTTT.

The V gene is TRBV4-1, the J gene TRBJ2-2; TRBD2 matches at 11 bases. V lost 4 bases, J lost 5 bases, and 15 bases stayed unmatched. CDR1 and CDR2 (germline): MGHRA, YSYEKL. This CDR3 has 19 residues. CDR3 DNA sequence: TGCGCCAGCAGCCCACCCCAACTAGCGGGGGACCCGGGGACCGGGGAGCTGTTTTTT. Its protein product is CASSPPQLAGDPGTGELFF.

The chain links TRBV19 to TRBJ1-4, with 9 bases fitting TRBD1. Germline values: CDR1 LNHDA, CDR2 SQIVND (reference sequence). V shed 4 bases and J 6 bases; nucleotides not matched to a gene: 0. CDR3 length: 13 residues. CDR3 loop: CASSRDRDEKLFF. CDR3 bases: TGTGCCAGTAGTAGGGACAGGGATGAAAAACTGTTTTTT.

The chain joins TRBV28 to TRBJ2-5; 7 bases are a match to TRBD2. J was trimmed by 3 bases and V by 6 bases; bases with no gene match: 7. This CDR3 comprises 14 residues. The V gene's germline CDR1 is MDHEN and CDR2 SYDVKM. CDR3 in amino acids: CASRPTGGKETQYF. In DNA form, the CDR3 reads TGTGCCAGCAGGCCCACGGGGGGTAAAGAGACCCAGTACTTC.

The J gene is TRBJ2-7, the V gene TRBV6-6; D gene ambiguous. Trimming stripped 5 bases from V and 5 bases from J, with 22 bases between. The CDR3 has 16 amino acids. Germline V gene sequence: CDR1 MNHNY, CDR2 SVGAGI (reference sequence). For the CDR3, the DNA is TGTGCCAGCAGTCCCTGGTACGGAGAGTTTCGCAACGAGCAGTACTTC. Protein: CASSPWYGEFRNEQYF.

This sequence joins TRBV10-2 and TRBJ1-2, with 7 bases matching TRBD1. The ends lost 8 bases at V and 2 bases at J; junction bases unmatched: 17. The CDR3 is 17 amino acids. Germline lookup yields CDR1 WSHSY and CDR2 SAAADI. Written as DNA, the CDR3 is TGCGCCAGCTCCTTCTCAACAGGGGCAATATCAAACTATGGCTACACCTTC. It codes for CASSFSTGAISNYGYTF.

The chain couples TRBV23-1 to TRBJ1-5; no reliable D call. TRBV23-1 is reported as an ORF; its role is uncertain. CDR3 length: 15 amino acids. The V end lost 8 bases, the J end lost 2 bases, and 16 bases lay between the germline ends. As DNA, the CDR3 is TGCGCCAGCCGTGTCCCATTGAGCGGCAATCAGCCCCAGCATTTT. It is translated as CASRVPLSGNQPQHF.

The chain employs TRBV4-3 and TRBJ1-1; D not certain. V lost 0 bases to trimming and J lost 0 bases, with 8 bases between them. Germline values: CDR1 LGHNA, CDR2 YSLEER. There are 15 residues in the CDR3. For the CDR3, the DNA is TGCGCCAGCAGCCAAGAAGTCCGAGTGAACACTGAAGCTTTCTTT. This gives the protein CASSQEVRVNTEAFF.

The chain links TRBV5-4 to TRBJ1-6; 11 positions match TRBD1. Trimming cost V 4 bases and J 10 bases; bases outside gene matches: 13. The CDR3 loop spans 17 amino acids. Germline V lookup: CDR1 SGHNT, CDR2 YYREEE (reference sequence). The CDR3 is CASSIGQGAKQYSPLHF. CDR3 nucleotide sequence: TGTGCCAGCAGCATAGGACAGGGGGCGAAGCAGTACTCACCCCTCCACTTT.

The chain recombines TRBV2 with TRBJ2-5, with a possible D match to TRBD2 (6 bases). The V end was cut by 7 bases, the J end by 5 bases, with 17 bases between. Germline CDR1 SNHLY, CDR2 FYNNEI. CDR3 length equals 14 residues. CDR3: CASIADVVGETQYF. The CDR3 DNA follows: TGTGCCAGCATAGCGGACGTAGTTGGGGAGACCCAGTACTTC.

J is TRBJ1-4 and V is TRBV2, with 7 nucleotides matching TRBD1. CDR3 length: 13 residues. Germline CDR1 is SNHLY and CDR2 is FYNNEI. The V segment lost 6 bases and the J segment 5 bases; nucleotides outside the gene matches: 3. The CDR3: CASRGGWNEKLFF. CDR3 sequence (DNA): TGTGCCAGCAGAGGGGGCTGGAATGAAAAACTGTTTTTT.

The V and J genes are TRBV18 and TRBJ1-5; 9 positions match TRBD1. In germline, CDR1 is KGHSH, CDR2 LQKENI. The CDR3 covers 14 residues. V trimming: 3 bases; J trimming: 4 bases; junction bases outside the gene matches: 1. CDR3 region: CASSPGTGNQPQHF. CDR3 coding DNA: TGTGCCAGCTCACCCGGGACAGGGAATCAGCCCCAGCATTTT.

The CDR3 nucleotides are TGTGCCAGCATGAGATCTGGGGCCAACGTCCTGACTTTC. Residues: CASMRSGANVLTF. The chain recombines TRBV6-1 with TRBJ2-6; no reliable D call. The germline CDR1 and CDR2 sequences are MNHNS and SASEGT. The CDR3 extends over 13 amino acids. Trimming removed 7 bases from V and 1 base from J, with 5 bases in between.

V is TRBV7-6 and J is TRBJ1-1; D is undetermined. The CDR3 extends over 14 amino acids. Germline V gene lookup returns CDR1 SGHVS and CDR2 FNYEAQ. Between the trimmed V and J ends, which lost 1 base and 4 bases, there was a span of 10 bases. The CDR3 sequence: CASSLEGSGTEAFF. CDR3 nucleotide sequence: TGTGCCAGCAGCTTAGAAGGTTCGGGCACTGAAGCTTTCTTT.

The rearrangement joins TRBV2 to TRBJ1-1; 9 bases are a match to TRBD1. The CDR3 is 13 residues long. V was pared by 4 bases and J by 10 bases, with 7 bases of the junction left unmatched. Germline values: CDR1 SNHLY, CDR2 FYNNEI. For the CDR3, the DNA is TGTGCCAGCAGTGGGGGACAGGGCTGGGGAGCTTTCTTT. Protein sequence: CASSGGQGWGAFF.

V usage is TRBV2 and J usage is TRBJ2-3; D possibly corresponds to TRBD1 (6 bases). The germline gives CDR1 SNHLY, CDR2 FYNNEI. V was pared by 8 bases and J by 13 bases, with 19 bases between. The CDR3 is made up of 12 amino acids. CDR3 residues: CASRLRTVAKYF. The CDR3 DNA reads TGTGCCAGCCGACTTCGGACAGTAGCGAAGTATTTT.

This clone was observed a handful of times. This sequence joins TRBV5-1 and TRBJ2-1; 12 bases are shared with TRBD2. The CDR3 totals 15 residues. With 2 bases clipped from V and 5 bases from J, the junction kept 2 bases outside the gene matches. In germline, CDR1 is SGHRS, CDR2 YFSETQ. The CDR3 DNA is TGCGCCAGCAGCTTTTGGACTAGCGGGAACAATGAGCAGTTCTTC. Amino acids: CASSFWTSGNNEQFF.

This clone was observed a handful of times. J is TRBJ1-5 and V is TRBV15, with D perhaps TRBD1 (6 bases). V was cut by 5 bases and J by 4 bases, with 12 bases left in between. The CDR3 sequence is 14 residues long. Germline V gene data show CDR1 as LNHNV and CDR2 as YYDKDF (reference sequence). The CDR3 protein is CATSLRQVNQPQHF. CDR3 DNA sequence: TGTGCCACCAGCCTCCGACAGGTAAATCAGCCCCAGCATTTT.

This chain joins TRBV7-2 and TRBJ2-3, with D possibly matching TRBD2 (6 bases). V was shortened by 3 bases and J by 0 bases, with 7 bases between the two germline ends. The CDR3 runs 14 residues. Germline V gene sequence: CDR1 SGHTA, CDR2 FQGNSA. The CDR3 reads CASSLGTSTDTQYF. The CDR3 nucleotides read TGTGCCAGCAGCTTGGGGACTAGCACAGATACGCAGTATTTT.

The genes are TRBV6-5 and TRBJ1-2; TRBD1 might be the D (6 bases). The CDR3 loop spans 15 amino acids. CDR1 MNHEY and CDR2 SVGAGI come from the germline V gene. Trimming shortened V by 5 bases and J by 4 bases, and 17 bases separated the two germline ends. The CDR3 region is CASSGERNRAYGYTF. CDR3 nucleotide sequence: TGTGCCAGCAGTGGGGAAAGGAACAGGGCCTATGGCTACACCTTC.

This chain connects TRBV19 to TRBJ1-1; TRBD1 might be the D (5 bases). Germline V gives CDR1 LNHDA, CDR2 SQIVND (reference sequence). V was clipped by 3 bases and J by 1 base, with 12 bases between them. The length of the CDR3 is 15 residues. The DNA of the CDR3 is TGTGCCAGTAGTATTAATGGAGGGGAGAACACTGAAGCTTTCTTT. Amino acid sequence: CASSINGGENTEAFF.

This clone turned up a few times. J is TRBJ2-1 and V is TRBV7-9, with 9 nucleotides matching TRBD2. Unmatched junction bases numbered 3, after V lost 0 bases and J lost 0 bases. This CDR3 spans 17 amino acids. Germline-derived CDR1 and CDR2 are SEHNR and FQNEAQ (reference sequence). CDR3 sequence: CASSLASAGGSYNEQFF. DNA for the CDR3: TGTGCCAGCAGCTTAGCCTCAGCGGGAGGCTCCTACAATGAGCAGTTCTTC.

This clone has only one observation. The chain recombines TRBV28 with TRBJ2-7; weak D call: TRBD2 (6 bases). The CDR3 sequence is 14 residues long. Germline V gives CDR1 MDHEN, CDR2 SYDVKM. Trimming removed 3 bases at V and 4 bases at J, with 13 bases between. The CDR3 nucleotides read TGTGCCAGCAGTTTCGCTGCCGGGGGTTACGAGCAGTACTTC. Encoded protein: CASSFAAGGYEQYF.

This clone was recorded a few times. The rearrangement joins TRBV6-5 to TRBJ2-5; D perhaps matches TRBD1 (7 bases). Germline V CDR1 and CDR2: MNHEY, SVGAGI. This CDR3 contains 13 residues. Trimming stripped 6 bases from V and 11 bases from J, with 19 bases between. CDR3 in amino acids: CASRPQGGREQYF. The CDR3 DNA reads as TGTGCCAGCAGACCCCAGGGGGGAAGGGAGCAGTACTTC.

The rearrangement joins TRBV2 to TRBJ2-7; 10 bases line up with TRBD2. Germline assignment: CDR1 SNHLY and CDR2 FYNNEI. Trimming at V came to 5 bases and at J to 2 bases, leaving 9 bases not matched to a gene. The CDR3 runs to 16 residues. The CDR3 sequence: CASSRLSGRSTYEQYF. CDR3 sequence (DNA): TGTGCCAGCAGTCGCCTTAGCGGGAGGAGCACCTACGAGCAGTACTTC.